A single TCR beta chain is shown here with its context. These data come from a study of cytomegalovirus exposure and HLA in healthy donors. PCR involved 60 Vbeta and 13 Jbeta primers. Sequenced by immunoSEQ multiplex PCR; TCRdb stores in-frame clones only, minus some. The sample consists of about 160,000 clones, 75% to 90% of them appearing once. The sample consisted of PBMCs. The clonotype comes from a young man in good health and CMV-seronegative.

The DNA for the CDR3 is TGTGCCAGCAGTGTTCTTACAGGGTGGGGGGGCTACGAGCAGTACTTC. This encodes CASSVLTGWGGYEQYF. This chain uses TRBV28 with TRBJ2-7, with TRBD2 as a possible D gene (7 bases). The V end was cut by 5 bases, the J end by 3 bases, with 20 bases between. Germline-derived CDR1 and CDR2 are MDHEN and SYDVKM. The CDR3 sequence is 16 residues long.